The 8 T cell receptor beta chains in this list originate from one sample, sequenced in a study of blood T cell repertoires in COVID-19. Sequenced by immunoSEQ multiplex PCR; TCRdb stores in-frame clones only, minus some. Here the sample spans about 240,000 clones, about 80% being singletons. What was sequenced was PBMCs or T cells enriched from blood (not recorded which). The origin of the receptors is a woman between 35 and 50 years old who had been exposed to COVID-19.

V and J are TRBV5-4 and TRBJ1-6; possible D gene TRBD1, 6 bases. V shed 3 bases and J shed 9 bases, with 16 bases lying between them. Looked up from germline, CDR1 is SGHNT and CDR2 is YYREEE (reference sequence). The CDR3 sequence is 15 residues long. CDR3 residues: CASSSGQSIGSPLHF. The DNA for the CDR3 is TGTGCCAGCAGCTCTGGACAGTCTATAGGTTCACCCCTCCACTTT.

The chain is built from TRBV3-1 (or the pseudogene TRBV3-2) and TRBJ1-1, with 8 nucleotides matching TRBD1. Per the germline V gene, CDR1 is LGHDT and CDR2 is YNNKEL (reference sequence). This CDR3 is 15 amino acids long. The V and J ends lost 3 bases and 5 bases, in that order; junction bases with no gene match: 8. DNA for the CDR3: TGTGCCAGCAGCCACCAGGACAGGGTAAGTACTGAAGCTTTCTTT. Protein product: CASSHQDRVSTEAFF.

This clone was detected only once. The chain uses TRBV7-2 and TRBJ1-1; weak D call: TRBD1 (6 bases). The germline CDR1 and CDR2 sequences are SGHTA and FQGNSA. Trimming removed 5 bases at V and 1 base at J, with 14 bases between. There are 15 residues in the CDR3. CDR3 nucleotides: TGTGCCAGCAGCCCTCGACAGGCATCGAACACTGAAGCTTTCTTT. Its protein product is CASSPRQASNTEAFF.

The gene calls are TRBV5-6 and TRBJ1-6; TRBD1 is a possible D gene (5 bases). CDR1 is SGHDT, CDR2 YYEEEE, per germline. V lost 0 bases to trimming and J lost 6 bases, with 10 bases between them. The CDR3 runs to 15 residues. The chain's CDR3 is CASSLVGVGNSPLHF. CDR3 nucleotides: TGTGCCAGCAGCTTGGTAGGGGTTGGTAATTCACCCCTCCACTTT.

The chain is built from TRBV5-1 and TRBJ2-1; 13 bases align to TRBD2. The germline V gene has CDR1 SGHRS and CDR2 YFSETQ. V lost 2 bases, J lost 8 bases, and 7 bases stayed unmatched. This CDR3 spans 16 amino acids. The CDR3 protein is CASSLSTSGGADEQFF. The CDR3 nucleotides read TGCGCCAGCAGCTTATCAACTAGCGGGGGGGCCGATGAGCAGTTCTTC. Full variable domain (missing parts from reference TRBV5-1 and TRBJ2-1): KAGVTQTPRYLIKTRGQQVTLSCSPISGHRSVSWYQQTPGQGLQFLFEYFSETQRNKGNFPGRFSGRQFSNSRSEMNVSTLELGDSALYLCASSLSTSGGADEQFFGPGTRLTVL.

CDR3 sequence (DNA): TGTGCCAGCAATAGGGGGGACAGGCCGGGGGAGCAGTACTTC. It specifies CASNRGDRPGEQYF. The chain is built from TRBV6-5 and TRBJ2-7; 8 nucleotides match TRBD1. Germline assignment: CDR1 MNHEY and CDR2 SVGAGI. This CDR3 has 14 residues. Unmatched junction bases numbered 12, after V lost 7 bases and J lost 7 bases.

This chain uses TRBV5-1 with TRBJ1-1; D perhaps matches TRBD1 (6 bases). CDR3 length: 15 residues. Trimming cost V 0 bases and J 4 bases, with 13 bases left between them. Germline CDR1 SGHRS, CDR2 YFSETQ. CDR3 region: CASSLVQGSATEAFF. The CDR3 DNA sequence: TGCGCCAGCAGCTTGGTCCAGGGGTCTGCCACTGAAGCTTTCTTT.

The chain carries TRBV4-1 and TRBJ2-5; possible D gene TRBD2, 6 bases. Trimming cost V 1 base and J 2 bases, with 17 bases left between them. Germline CDR1 and CDR2: MGHRA and YSYEKL. The CDR3 spans 17 residues. The CDR3 nucleotides read TGCGCCAGCAGCCAAGTGACTACATTTGGGGGGCAAGAGACCCAGTACTTC. This translates into CASSQVTTFGGQETQYF.